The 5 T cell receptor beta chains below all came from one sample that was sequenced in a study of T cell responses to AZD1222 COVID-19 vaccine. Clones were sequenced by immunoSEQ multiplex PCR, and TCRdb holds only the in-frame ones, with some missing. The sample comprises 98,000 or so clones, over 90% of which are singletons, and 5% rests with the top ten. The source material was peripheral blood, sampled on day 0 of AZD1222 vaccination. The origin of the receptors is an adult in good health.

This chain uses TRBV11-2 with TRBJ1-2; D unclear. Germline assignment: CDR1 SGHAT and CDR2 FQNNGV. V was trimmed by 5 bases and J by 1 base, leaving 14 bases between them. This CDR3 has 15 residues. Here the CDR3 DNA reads TGTGCCAGCAGCGGGTATAGGACGGATAACTATGGCTACACCTTC. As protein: CASSGYRTDNYGYTF.

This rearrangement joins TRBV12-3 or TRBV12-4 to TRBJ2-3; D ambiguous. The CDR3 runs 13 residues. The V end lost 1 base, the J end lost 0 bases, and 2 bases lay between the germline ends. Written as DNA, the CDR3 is TGTGCCAGCAGTTTAGGGAGCACAGATACGCAGTATTTT. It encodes CASSLGSTDTQYF.

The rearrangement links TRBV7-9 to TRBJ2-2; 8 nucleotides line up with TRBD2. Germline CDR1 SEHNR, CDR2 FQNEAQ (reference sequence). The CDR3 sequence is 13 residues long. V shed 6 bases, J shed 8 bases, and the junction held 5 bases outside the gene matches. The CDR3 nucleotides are TGTGCCAGCAGAGGGAGCGGGAGTGGGGAGCTGTTTTTT. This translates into CASRGSGSGELFF.

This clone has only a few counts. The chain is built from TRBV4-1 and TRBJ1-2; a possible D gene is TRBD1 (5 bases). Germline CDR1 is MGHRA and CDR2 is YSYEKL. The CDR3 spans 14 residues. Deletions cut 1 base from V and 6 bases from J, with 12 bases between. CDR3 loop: CASSQVAGSDGYTF. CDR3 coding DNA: TGCGCCAGCAGCCAAGTTGCAGGGTCCGATGGCTACACCTTC.

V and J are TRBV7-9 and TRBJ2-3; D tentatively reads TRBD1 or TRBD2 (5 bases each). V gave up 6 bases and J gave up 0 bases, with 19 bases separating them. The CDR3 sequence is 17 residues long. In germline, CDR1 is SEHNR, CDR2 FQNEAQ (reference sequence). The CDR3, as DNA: TGTGCCAGCAGGTTATCCCGGGACCTAACTAGCACAGATACGCAGTATTTT. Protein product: CASRLSRDLTSTDTQYF.